Listed here is a single TCR beta chain. The target antigen is unknown. Deletions cut 3 bases from V and 8 bases from J, with 10 bases between. This CDR3 contains 12 residues. Looked up from germline, CDR1 is SEHNR and CDR2 is FQNEAQ (reference sequence). These data come from a study of T cell responses to AZD1222 COVID-19 vaccine. Points from the study as a whole: Spike was spanned by vaccine-associated CD4 TCRs, which were dominant at 160-218 and 743-854. An increase in Spike-specific TCR breadth and depth was observed after two AZD1222 doses.

The repertoire was sequenced with immunoSEQ multiplex PCR; TCRdb's copy has only in-frame clones and lacks some. The sample shows 200,000 or so clones, about nine tenths of them seen only once. This clonotype was sampled from an adult in good health. This material consisted of peripheral blood, taken on day 0 of AZD1222 vaccination. The chain recombines TRBV7-9 with TRBJ1-2; D is uncertain. CDR3 loop: CASSLADSGYTF. CDR3 DNA: TGTGCCAGCAGCTTGGCCGATTCAGGCTACACCTTC.